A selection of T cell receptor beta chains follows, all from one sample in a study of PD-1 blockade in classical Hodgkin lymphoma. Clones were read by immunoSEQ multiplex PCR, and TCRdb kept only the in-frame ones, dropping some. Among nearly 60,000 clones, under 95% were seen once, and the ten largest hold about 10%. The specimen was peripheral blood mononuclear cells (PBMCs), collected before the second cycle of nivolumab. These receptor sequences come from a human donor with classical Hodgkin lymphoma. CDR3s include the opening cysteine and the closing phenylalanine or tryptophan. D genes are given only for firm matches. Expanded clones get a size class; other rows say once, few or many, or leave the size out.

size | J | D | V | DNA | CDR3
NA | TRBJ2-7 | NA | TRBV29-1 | TGCAGCGTTGAAGAAACAGGGAATATATACGAGCAGTACTTC | CSVEETGNIYEQYF
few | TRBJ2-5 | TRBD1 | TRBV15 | TGTGCCACCGCCACCATTCCGGGACAGGGGGTTCGAGAGACCCAGTACTTC | CATATIPGQGVRETQYF
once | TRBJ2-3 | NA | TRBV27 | TGTGCCAGCAGTTTGGGCAGGGGCACAGATACGCAGTATTTT | CASSLGRGTDTQYF
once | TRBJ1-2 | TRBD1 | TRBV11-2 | TGTGCCAGCAATATTGACAGGGGCTATGGCTACACCTTC | CASNIDRGYGYTF
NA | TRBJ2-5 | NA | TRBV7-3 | TGTGCCAGCAGATTAACAGAGCAAGAGACCCAGTACTTC | CASRLTEQETQYF
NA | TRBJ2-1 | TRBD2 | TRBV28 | TGTGCCAGCGTCTTAGCGGGGAACTACAATGAGCAGTTCTTC | CASVLAGNYNEQFF
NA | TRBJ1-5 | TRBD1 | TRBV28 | TGTGCCAGCAGTTCCCCGACAGGGATCGGACAGCCCCAGCATTTT | CASSSPTGIGQPQHF
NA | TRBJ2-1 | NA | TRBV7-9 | TGTGCCAGCAGCTCATCGGAGGGCCAACTCGGGGAGCAGTTCTTC | CASSSSEGQLGEQFF
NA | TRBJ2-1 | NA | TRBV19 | TGTGCCAGTAGTATGGGATTGGACTCCGCGTACAATGAGCAGTTCTTC | CASSMGLDSAYNEQFF
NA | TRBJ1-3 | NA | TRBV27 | TGTGCCAGCAGTTTAGACGCAAGCACCTCTGGAAACACCATATATTTT | CASSLDASTSGNTIYF
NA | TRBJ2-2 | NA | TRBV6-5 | TGTGCCAGCACCCCGGTACAGCTAAACACCGGGGAGCTGTTTTTT | CASTPVQLNTGELFF
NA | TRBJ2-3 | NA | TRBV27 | TGTGCCAGCAGTTTCTCCAGAACCAAGGATACGCAGTATTTT | CASSFSRTKDTQYF
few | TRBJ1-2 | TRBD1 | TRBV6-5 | TGTGCCAGCAGTCACAGGGGCTTCCTGGATGGCTACACCTTC | CASSHRGFLDGYTF
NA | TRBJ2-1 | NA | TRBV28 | TGTGCCAGCACCGCCCCGGGACTCTACAATGAGCAGTTCTTC | CASTAPGLYNEQFF
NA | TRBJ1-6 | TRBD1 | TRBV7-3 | TGTGCCAGCAATCCGGGACAGGGGGACTCACCCCTCCACTTT | CASNPGQGDSPLHF
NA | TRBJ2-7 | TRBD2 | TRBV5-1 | TGCGCCAGCAGCTTGGATACTAGCGGGATCAACGAGCAGTACTTC | CASSLDTSGINEQYF
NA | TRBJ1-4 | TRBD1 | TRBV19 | TGTGCCAGTAGTATATCCGGACAGGGCGGTGAAAAACTGTTTTTT | CASSISGQGGEKLFF
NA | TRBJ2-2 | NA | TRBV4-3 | TGCGCCAGCAGCCAAGGTCGACATACGGCCACCGGGGAGCTGTTTTTT | CASSQGRHTATGELFF
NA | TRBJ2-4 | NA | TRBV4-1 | TGCGCCAGCAGCCCGCGACAGGAGACGGAAAACATTCAGTACTTC | CASSPRQETENIQYF
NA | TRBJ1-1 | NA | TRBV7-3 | TGTGCCAGCAGCTTAAAACAAGGGAACACTGAAGCTTTCTTT | CASSLKQGNTEAFF
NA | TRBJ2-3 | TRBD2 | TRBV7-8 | TGTGCCAGCAGCTTAGGAAATAGCGGGAGGGCCCCCTCAGATACGCAGTATTTT | CASSLGNSGRAPSDTQYF
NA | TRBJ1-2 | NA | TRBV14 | TGTGCCAGCAGCCCTCTGGGGGTAAACTATGGCTACACCTTC | CASSPLGVNYGYTF
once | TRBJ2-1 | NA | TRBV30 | TGTGCCTGGAGTAGAGGACAGAACTCCTACAATGAGCAGTTCTTC | CAWSRGQNSYNEQFF
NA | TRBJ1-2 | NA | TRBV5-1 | TGCGCCAGCAGCTTAAACCGGGACGTAGGCTATGGCTACACCTTC | CASSLNRDVGYGYTF
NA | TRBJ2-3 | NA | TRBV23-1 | TGCGCCAGCAGTCATGCCCAACGGGGGCACACAGATACGCAGTATTTT | CASSHAQRGHTDTQYF
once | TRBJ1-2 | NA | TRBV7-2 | TGTGCCAGCAGCACAGGGAACTATGGCTACACCTTC | CASSTGNYGYTF
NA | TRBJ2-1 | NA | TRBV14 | TGTGCCAGCAGCCAACGCTCGGGGATCAATGAGCAGTTCTTC | CASSQRSGINEQFF
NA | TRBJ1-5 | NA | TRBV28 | TGTGCCAGCAGCGTGGGGAATCAGCCCCAGCATTTT | CASSVGNQPQHF
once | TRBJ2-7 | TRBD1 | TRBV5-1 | TGCGCCAGCAGCGCCAACGCCTTACCACAGGGGGCTACCCACTACGAGCAGTACTTC | CASSANALPQGATHYEQYF
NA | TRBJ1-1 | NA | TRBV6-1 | TGTGCCAGCAGTGAACAGGGTACTGAAGCTTTCTTT | CASSEQGTEAFF
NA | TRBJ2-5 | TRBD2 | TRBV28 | TGTGCCAGCAACATTTTCGGGACTAGCGGGAGTCCCCAAGAGACCCAGTACTTC | CASNIFGTSGSPQETQYF
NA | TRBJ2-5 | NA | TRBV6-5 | TGTGCCAGCAGTTACTCCCAACTACAGGCGCAAGAGACCCAGTACTTC | CASSYSQLQAQETQYF
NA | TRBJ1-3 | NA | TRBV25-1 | TGTGCCAGCAGTGAATCTCTCCGTGGAAACACCATATATTTT | CASSESLRGNTIYF
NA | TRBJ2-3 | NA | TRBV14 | TGTGCCAGCAGCCAAGATCGGGGCCTTACGCAGTATTTT | CASSQDRGLTQYF
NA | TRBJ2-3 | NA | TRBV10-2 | TGCGCCAGCACTAGGGGAGCAACAGATACGCAGTATTTT | CASTRGATDTQYF
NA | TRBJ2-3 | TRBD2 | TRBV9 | TGTGCCAGCAGCCCGGGACTAGCGGGGGGCACAGATACGCAGTATTTT | CASSPGLAGGTDTQYF
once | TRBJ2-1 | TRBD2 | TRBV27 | TGTGCCAGCAGTTTACGACTAGCGGGAGGATACAATGAGCAGTTCTTC | CASSLRLAGGYNEQFF
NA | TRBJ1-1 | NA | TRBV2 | TGTGCCAGCCTCAATGGGCAGGTAGAAGCTTTCTTT | CASLNGQVEAFF
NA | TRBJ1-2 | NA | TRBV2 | TGTGCCAGCAGTGAAGGGACAGTCCTGGGGGAGTACACCTTC | CASSEGTVLGEYTF
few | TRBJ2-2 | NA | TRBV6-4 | TGTGCCAGCAGCCCCGATGGGACTTTTGCCCGCACCGGGGAGCTGTTTTTT | CASSPDGTFARTGELFF
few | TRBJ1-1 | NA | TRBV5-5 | TGTGCCAGCAGCTTGGTTCGTGCGAACACTGAAGCTTTCTTT | CASSLVRANTEAFF
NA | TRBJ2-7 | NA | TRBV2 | TGTGCCAGCAGTGTATTGAGTCAATCCATCTACGAGCAGTACTTC | CASSVLSQSIYEQYF
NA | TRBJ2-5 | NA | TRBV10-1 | TGCGCCAGCATGAAGGCGGAGGGCCCTCAAGAGACCCAGTACTTC | CASMKAEGPQETQYF
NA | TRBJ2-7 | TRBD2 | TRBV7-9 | TGTGCCAGCAGCTGGGGGACTAGCGGGGGTCCCTACGAGCAGTACTTC | CASSWGTSGGPYEQYF
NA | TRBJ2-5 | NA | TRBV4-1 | TGCGCCAGCAGCCAAGATGGGGCGGGTGGCCAAAGAGAGACCCAGTACTTC | CASSQDGAGGQRETQYF
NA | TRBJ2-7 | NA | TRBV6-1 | TGTGCCAGCAGCTACACAGGGGAGGACTACGAGCAGTACTTC | CASSYTGEDYEQYF